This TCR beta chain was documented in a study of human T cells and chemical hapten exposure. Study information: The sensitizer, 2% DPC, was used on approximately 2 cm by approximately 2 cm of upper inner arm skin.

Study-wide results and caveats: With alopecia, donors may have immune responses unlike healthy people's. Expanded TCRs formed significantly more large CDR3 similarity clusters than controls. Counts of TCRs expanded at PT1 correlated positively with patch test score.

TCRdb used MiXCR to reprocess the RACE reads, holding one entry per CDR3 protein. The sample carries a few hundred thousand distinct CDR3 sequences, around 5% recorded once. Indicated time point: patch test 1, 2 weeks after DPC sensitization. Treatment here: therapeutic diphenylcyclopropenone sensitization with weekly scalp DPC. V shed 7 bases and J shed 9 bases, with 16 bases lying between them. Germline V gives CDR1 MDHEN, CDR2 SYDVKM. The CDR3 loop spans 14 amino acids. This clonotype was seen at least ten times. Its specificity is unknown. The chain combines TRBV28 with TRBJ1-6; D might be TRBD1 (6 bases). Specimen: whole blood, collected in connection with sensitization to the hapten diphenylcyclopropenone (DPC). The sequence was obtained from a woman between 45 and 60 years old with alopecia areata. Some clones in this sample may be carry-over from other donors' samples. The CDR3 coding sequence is TGTGCCAGCATCATAGGGGGTACGATTTCACCCCTCCACTTT. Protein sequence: CASIIGGTISPLHF.